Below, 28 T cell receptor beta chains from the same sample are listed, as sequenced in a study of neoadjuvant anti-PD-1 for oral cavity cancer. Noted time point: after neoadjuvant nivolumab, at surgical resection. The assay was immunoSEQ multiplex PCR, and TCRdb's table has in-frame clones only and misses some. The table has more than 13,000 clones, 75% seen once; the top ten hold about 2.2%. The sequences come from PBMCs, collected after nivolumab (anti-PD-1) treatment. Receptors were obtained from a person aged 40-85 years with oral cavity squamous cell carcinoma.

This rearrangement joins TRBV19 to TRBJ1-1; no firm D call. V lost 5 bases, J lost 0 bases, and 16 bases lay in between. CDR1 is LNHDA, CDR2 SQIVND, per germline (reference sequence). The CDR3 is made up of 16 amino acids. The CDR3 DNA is TGTGCCAGTAGTCGGGAGACACGACTTTTGAACACTGAAGCTTTCTTT. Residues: CASSRETRLLNTEAFF.

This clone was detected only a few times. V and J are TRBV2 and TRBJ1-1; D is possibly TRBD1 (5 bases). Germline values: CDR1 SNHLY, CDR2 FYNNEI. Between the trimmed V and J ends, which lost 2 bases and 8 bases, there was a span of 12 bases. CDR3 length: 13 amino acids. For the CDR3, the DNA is TGTGCCAGCAGTGAATCTGACAGAATGGAAGCTTTCTTT. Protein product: CASSESDRMEAFF. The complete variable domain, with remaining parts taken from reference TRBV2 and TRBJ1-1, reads EPEVTQTPSHQVTQMGQEVILRCVPISNHLYFYWYRQILGQKVEFLVSFYNNEISEKSEIFDDQFSVERPDGSNFTLKIRSTKLEDSAMYFCASSESDRMEAFFGQGTRLTVV.

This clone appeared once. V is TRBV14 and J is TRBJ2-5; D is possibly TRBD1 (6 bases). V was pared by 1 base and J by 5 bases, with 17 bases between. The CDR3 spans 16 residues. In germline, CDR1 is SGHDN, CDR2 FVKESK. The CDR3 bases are TGTGCCAGCAGCCAAGGCCTCCCGTTGAGGGGGGAGACCCAGTACTTC. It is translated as CASSQGLPLRGETQYF.

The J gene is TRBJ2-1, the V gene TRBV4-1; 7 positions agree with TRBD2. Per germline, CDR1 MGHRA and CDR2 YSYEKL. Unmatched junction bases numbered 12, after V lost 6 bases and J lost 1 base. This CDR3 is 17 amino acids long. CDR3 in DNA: TGCGCCAGCAGTCCCGTCGGTCCAGCGGGATCCTACAATGAGCAGTTCTTC. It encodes CASSPVGPAGSYNEQFF.

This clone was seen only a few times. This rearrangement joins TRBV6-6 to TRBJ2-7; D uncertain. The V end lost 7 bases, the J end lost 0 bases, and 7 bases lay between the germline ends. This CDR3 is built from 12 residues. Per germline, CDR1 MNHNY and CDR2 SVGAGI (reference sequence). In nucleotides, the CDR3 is TGTGCCAGCACGACCCACTCCTACGAGCAGTACTTC. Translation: CASTTHSYEQYF.

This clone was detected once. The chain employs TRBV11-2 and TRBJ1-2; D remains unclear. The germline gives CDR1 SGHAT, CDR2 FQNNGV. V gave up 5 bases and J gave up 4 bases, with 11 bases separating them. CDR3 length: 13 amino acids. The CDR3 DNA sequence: TGTGCCAGCAGCCCGGACCCCCTCTATGGCTACACCTTC. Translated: CASSPDPLYGYTF.

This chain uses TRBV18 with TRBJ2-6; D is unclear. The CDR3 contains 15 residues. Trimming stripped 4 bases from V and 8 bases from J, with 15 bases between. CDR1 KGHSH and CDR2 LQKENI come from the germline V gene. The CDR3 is CASSRLTLGSNVLTF. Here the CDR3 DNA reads TGTGCCAGCTCACGGTTAACTCTGGGGTCCAACGTCCTGACTTTC.

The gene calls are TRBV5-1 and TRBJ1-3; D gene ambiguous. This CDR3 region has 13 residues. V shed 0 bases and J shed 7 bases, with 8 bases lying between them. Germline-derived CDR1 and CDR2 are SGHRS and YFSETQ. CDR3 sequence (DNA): TGCGCCAGCAGCTTGGACAGAACCAACACCATATATTTT. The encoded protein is CASSLDRTNTIYF.

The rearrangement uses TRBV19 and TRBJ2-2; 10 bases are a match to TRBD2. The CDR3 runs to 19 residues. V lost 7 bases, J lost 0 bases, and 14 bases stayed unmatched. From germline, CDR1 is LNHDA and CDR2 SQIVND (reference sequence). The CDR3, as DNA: TGTGCCAGTATTCGGGATGTAAGACTAGCGGGCCCGAACACCGGGGAGCTGTTTTTT. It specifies CASIRDVRLAGPNTGELFF. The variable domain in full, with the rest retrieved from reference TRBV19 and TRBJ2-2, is DGGITQSPKYLFRKEGQNVTLSCEQNLNHDAMYWYRQDPGQGLRLIYYSQIVNDFQKGDIAEGYSVSREKKESFPLTVTSAQKNPTAFYLCASIRDVRLAGPNTGELFFGEGSRLTVL.

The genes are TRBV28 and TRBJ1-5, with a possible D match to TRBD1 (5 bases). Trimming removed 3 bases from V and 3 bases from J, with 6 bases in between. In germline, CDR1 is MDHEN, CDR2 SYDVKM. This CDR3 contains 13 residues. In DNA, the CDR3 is TGTGCCAGCAGTTTGGACAACAATCAGCCCCAGCATTTT. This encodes CASSLDNNQPQHF.

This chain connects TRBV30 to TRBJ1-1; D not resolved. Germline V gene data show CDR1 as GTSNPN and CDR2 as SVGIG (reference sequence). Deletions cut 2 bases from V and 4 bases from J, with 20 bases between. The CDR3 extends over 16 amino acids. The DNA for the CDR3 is TGTGCCTGGAGTAGGATAACAGACCCGGCGGGCACTGAAGCTTTCTTT. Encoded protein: CAWSRITDPAGTEAFF.

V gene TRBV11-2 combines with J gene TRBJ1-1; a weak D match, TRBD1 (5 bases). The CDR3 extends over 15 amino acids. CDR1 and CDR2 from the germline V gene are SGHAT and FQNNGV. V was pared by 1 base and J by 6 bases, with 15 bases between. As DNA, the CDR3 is TGTGCCAGCAGCTTAGCTTCAGGGAGGGTGGCTGAAGCTTTCTTT. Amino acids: CASSLASGRVAEAFF.

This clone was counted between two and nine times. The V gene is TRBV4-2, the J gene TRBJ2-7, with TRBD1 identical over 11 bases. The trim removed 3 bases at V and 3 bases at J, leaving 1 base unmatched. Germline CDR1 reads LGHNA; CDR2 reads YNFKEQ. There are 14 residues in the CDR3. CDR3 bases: TGTGCCAGCAGCCAGGGACAGGGGGACTACGAGCAGTACTTC. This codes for CASSQGQGDYEQYF.

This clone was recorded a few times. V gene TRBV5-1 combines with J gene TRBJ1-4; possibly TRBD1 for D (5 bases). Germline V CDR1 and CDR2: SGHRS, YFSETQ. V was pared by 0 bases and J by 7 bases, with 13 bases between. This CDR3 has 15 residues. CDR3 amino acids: CASSLEGREGEKLFF. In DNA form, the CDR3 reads TGCGCCAGCAGCTTGGAGGGCAGGGAAGGTGAAAAACTGTTTTTT.

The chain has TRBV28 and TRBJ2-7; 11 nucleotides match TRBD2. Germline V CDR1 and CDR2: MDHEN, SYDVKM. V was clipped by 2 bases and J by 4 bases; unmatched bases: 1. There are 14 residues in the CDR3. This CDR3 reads CASSLTSGSYEQYF. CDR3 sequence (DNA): TGTGCCAGCAGTTTAACTAGCGGGAGTTACGAGCAGTACTTC. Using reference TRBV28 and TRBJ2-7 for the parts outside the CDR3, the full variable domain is DVKVTQSSRYLVKRTGEKVFLECVQDMDHENMFWYRQDPGLGLRLIYFSYDVKMKEKGDIPEGYSVSREKKERFSLILESASTNQTSMYLCASSLTSGSYEQYFGPGTRLTVT.

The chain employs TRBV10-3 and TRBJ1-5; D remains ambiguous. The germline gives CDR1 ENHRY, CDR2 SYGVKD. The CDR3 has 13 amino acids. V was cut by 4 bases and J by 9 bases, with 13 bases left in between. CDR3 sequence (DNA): TGTGCCATCAGTGGGGCCCCCGAAGTGCCCCAGCATTTT. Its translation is CAISGAPEVPQHF.

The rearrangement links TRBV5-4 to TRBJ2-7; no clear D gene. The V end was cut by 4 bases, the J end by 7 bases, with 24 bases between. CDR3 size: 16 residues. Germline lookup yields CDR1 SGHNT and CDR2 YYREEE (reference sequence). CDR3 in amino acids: CASSPNPSGSVGEQYF. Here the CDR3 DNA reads TGTGCCAGCAGCCCGAATCCTTCGGGCTCAGTCGGGGAGCAGTACTTC.

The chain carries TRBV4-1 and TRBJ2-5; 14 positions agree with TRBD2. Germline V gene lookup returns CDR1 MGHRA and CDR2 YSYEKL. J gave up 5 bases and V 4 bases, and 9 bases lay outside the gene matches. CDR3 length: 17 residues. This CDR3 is CASSLRLAGGPEETQYF. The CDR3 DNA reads TGCGCCAGCAGCCTACGACTAGCGGGAGGGCCGGAGGAGACCCAGTACTTC.

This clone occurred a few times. Written as DNA, the CDR3 is TGTGCCAGCAGCCCTCACGGGGGGTCACCACTTAATGAGCAGTTCTTC. Translated: CASSPHGGSPLNEQFF. J is TRBJ2-1 and V is TRBV11-2; 7 positions agree with TRBD2. Germline CDR1 SGHAT, CDR2 FQNNGV. The CDR3 spans 16 residues. Losses at the gene ends were 5 bases for V and 7 bases for J; bases not matched to a gene: 14.

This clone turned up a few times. In DNA, the CDR3 is TGCGCCAGCAGCCACCAACCGCGGGATCGATCGAATACGCAGTATTTT. It translates to CASSHQPRDRSNTQYF. The V gene is TRBV4-1, the J gene TRBJ2-3; weak D call: TRBD2 (6 bases). The CDR3 is 16 residues long. The V gene's germline CDR1 is MGHRA and CDR2 YSYEKL. V was cut by 3 bases and J by 7 bases, with 20 bases left in between.

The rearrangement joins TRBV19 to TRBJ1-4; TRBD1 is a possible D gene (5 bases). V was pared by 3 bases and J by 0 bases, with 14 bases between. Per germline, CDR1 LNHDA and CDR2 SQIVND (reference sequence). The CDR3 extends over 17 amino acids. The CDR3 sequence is CASSMGPPATTNEKLFF. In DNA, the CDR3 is TGTGCCAGTAGTATGGGGCCTCCGGCGACAACTAATGAAAAACTGTTTTTT. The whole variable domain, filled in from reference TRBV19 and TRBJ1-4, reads DGGITQSPKYLFRKEGQNVTLSCEQNLNHDAMYWYRQDPGQGLRLIYYSQIVNDFQKGDIAEGYSVSREKKESFPLTVTSAQKNPTAFYLCASSMGPPATTNEKLFFGSGTQLSVL.

In DNA form, the CDR3 reads TGTGCCAGTCCCCTGGGGGGGTATGGCTACACCTTC. It specifies CASPLGGYGYTF. This chain uses TRBV19 with TRBJ1-2; a weak D match, TRBD1 (5 bases). V was shortened by 8 bases and J by 5 bases, with 12 bases between the two germline ends. The CDR3 has 12 amino acids. The germline CDR1 and CDR2 sequences are LNHDA and SQIVND (reference sequence).

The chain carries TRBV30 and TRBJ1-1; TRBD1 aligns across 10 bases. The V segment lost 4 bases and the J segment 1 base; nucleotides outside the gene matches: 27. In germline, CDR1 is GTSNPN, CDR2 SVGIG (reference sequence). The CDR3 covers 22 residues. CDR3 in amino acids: CAWNTLRVFGTGAGVGNTEAFF. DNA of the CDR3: TGTGCCTGGAATACCCTACGCGTTTTCGGGACAGGGGCTGGGGTGGGGAACACTGAAGCTTTCTTT.

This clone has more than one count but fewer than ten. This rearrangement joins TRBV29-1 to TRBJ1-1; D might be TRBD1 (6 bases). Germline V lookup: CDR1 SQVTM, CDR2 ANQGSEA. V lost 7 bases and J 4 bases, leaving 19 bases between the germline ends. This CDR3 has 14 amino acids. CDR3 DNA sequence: TGCAGCGCCTACGAGGACAGAAAAAGCACTGAAGCTTTCTTT. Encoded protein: CSAYEDRKSTEAFF.

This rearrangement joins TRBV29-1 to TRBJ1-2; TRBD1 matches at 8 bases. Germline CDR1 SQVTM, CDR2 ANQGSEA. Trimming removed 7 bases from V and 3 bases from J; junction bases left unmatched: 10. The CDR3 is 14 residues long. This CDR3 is CSETLAGGYYGYTF. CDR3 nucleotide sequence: TGCAGCGAGACGCTGGCAGGGGGCTACTATGGCTACACCTTC.

CDR3 in DNA: TGCGCCAGCAGCCTTACTACGCTCTCCTACGAGCAGTACTTC. Translating it yields CASSLTTLSYEQYF. V is TRBV4-1 and J is TRBJ2-7; D unclear. Trimming removed 4 bases from V and 0 bases from J, with 10 bases in between. Germline CDR1 reads MGHRA; CDR2 reads YSYEKL. The CDR3 sequence is 14 residues long.

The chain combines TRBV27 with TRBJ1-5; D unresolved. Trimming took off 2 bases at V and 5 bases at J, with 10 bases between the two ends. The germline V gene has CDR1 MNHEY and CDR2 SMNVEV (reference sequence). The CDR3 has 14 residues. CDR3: CASSLKLGYQPQHF. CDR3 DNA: TGTGCCAGCAGTTTAAAATTGGGGTATCAGCCCCAGCATTTT.

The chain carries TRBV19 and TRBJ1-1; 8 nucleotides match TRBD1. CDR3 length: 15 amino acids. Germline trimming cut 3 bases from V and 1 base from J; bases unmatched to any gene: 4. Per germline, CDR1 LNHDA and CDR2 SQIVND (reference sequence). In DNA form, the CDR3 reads TGTGCCAGTAGTATTATCGGACAGGGGAACACTGAAGCTTTCTTT. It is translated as CASSIIGQGNTEAFF.